This entry concerns a single TCR beta chain. What it recognizes is unknown. The sample is drawn from a study of T cell responses to AZD1222 COVID-19 vaccine. Notes on the study in general: No repertoire was sampled before or during the peak T cell response, only after it. Regions 160-218 and 743-854 held dominance among vaccine-associated CD4 TCRs, which spanned spike.

Germline CDR1 is SGHDT and CDR2 is YYEEEE. CDR3 size: 17 residues. V was shortened by 6 bases and J by 0 bases, with 19 bases between the two germline ends. Repertoires were generated with immunoSEQ multiplex PCR, while TCRdb's copy carries only in-frame clones and drops some. The sample has 150,000 to 200,000 clones, about 91% seen once. Second doses were pooled across both intervals (about 4 or about 12 weeks). Sequenced material: peripheral blood, taken 28 days after the second AZD1222 dose. The genes are TRBV5-6 and TRBJ2-1; tentatively, D is TRBD2 (6 bases). This clonotype originated in an adult who received the AZD1222 COVID-19 vaccine. CDR3 amino acids: CASTRRTRGNSYNEQFF. CDR3 sequence (DNA): TGTGCCAGCACCCGGCGAACCCGGGGGAACTCCTACAATGAGCAGTTCTTC.